This is a list of T cell receptor beta chains from one sample in a study of blood T cell repertoires in COVID-19. Measured with immunoSEQ multiplex PCR; TCRdb has only the in-frame clones, and not every one. The sample contains 250,000 or so clones, 89% of which appear only once. The sequenced material came from peripheral blood. Source of these receptors: a woman in her thirties or forties who had recovered from COVID-19. Each CDR3 is given with its conserved first and last residue. D genes are given only for firm matches. Size values are once, few and many counts, or a class for expanded clones, and some rows have none.

NA,NA,TRBV15,TRBJ2-4,TGTGCCACCAGCAGAGATAGGGGAAACATTCAGTACTTC,CATSRDRGNIQYF
NA,TRBD2,TRBV5-6,TRBJ2-2,TGTGCCAGCATCCGACGGGGAGGTACTAGCGCCGGGGAGCTGTTTTTT,CASIRRGGTSAGELFF
few,TRBD1,TRBV10-2,TRBJ1-5,TGCGCCACAACAGGGGACGCCAATCAGCCCCAGCATTTT,CATTGDANQPQHF
NA,TRBD2,TRBV6-2/TRBV6-3,TRBJ2-1,TGTGCCAGCAGTTACTCATGGCTAGCGGGGGGGTTAAGCTCCTACAATGAGCAGTTCTTC,CASSYSWLAGGLSSYNEQFF
once,NA,TRBV30,TRBJ1-2,TGTGCCTGGCGTACTAACTATGGCTACACCTTC,CAWRTNYGYTF
once,NA,TRBV15,TRBJ1-4,TGTGCCACCAGCAGTCAGACTGGTGAAAAACTGTTTTTT,CATSSQTGEKLFF
NA,TRBD1,TRBV19,TRBJ2-7,TGTGCCAGTAGTATTGGACAGGGTGTCTACGAGCAGTACTTC,CASSIGQGVYEQYF
NA,TRBD2,TRBV24-1,TRBJ2-5,TGTGCCACCAGTGATTTGACTAGCGGGAAAGAGACCCAGTACTTC,CATSDLTSGKETQYF
NA,NA,TRBV30,TRBJ2-2,TGTGCCTGGAGAGGCCGGGGATCCGAGACCGGGGAGCTGTTTTTT,CAWRGRGSETGELFF
NA,NA,TRBV28,TRBJ2-6,TGTGCCAGCAGGCTCTCAGGGTCTGGGGCCAACGTCCTGACTTTC,CASRLSGSGANVLTF
NA,NA,TRBV19,TRBJ1-6,TGTGCCAGTAGTGCCCGAGAAATGATTCCGCTGAGGGCACCCCTCCACTTT,CASSAREMIPLRAPLHF